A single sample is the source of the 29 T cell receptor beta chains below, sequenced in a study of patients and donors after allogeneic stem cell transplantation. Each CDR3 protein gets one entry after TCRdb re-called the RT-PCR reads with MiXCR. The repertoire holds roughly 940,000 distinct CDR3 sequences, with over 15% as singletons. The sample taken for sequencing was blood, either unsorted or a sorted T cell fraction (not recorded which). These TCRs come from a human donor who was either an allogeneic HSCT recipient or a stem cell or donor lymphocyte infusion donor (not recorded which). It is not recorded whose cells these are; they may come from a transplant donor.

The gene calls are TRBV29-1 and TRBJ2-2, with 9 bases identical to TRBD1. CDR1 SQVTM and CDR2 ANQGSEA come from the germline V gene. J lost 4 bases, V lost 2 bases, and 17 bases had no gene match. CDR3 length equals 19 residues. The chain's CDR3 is CSVERRTGGNEPGTGELFF. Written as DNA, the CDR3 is TGCAGCGTTGAAAGGAGAACAGGGGGCAACGAACCGGGCACCGGGGAGCTGTTTTTT.

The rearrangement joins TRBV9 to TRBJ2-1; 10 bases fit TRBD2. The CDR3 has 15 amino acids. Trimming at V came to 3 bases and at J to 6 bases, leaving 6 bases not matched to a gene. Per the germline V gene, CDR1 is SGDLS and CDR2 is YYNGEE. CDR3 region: CASSATSGAGNEQFF. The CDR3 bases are TGTGCCAGCAGCGCCACTAGCGGGGCGGGCAATGAGCAGTTCTTC.

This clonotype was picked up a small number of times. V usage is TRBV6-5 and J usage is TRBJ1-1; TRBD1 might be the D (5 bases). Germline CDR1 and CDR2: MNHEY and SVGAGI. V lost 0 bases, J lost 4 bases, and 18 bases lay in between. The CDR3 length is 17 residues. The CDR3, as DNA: TGTGCCAGCAGTTACTCCCGGGAAGAGGGGTTTGGCACTGAAGCTTTCTTT. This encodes CASSYSREEGFGTEAFF.

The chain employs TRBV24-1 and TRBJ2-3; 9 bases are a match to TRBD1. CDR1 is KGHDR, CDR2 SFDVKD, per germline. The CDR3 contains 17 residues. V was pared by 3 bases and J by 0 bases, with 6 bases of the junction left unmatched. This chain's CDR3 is CATSDPHRGRSTDTQYF. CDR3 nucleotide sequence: TGTGCCACCAGTGATCCCCACAGGGGGCGAAGCACAGATACGCAGTATTTT.

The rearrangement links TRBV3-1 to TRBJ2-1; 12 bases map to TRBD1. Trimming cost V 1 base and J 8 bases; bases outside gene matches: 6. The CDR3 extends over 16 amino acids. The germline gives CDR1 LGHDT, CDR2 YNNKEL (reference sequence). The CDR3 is CASSQGDRGRYDEQFF. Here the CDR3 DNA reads TGTGCCAGCAGCCAAGGGGACAGGGGGCGTTACGATGAGCAGTTCTTC.

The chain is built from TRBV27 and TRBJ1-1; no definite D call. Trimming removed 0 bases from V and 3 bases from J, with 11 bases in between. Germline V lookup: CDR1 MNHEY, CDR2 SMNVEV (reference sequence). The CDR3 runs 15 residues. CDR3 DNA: TGTGCCAGCAGTTTATCGATACAAGGGTACACTGAAGCTTTCTTT. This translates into CASSLSIQGYTEAFF.

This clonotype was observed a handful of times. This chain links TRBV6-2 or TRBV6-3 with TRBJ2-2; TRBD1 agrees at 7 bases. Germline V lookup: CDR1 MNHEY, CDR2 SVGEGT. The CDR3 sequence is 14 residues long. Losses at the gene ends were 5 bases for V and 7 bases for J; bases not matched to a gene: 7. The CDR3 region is CASSSRGGIGELFF. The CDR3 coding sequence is TGTGCCAGCAGTAGCCGAGGGGGCATCGGGGAGCTGTTTTTT.

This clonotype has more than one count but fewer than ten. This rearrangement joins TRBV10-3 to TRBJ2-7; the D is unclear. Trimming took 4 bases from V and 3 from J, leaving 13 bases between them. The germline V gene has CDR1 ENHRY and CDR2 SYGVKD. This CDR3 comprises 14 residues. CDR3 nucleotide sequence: TGTGCCATCAGTGGAGCAAAGGCGCTCTACGAGCAGTACTTC. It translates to CAISGAKALYEQYF.

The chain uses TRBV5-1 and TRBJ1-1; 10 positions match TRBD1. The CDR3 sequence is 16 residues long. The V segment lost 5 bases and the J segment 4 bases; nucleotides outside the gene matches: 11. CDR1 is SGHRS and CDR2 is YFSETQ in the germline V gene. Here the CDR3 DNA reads TGCGCCAGCAGGGACCGGGACAGGGGTGGGAGCACTGAAGCTTTCTTT. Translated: CASRDRDRGGSTEAFF.

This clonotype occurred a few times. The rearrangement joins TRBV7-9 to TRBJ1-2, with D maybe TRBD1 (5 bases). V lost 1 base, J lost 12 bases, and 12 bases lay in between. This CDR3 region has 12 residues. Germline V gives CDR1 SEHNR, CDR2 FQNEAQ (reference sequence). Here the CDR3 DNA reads TGTGCCAGCAGCTTAGTCGGGGGGACGAACACCTTC. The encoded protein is CASSLVGGTNTF.

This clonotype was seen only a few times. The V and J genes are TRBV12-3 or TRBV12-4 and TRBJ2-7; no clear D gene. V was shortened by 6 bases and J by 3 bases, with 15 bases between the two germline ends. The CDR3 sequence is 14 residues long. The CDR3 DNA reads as TGTGCCAGCAGCCCCACCGCCAGCGTCTACGAGCAGTACTTC. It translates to CASSPTASVYEQYF.

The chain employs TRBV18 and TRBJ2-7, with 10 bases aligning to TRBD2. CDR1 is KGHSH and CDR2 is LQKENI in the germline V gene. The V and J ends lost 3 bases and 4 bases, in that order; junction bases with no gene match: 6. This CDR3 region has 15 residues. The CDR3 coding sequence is TGTGCCAGCTCACCCGGGACTAGCGCACGGTACGAGCAGTACTTC. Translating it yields CASSPGTSARYEQYF.

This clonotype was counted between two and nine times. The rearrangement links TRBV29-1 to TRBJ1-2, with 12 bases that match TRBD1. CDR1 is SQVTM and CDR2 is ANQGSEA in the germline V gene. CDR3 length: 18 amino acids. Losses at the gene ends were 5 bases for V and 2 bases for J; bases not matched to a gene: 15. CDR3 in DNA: TGCAGCGTTAGCTTCCTCACGGGACAGGGGGCGCCGAACTATGGCTACACCTTC. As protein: CSVSFLTGQGAPNYGYTF.

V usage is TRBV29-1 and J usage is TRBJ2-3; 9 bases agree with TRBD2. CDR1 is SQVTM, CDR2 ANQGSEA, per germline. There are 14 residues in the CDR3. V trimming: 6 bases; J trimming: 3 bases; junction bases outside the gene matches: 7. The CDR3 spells CSVEGLARTDTQYF. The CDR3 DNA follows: TGCAGCGTGGAGGGACTAGCACGTACAGATACGCAGTATTTT.

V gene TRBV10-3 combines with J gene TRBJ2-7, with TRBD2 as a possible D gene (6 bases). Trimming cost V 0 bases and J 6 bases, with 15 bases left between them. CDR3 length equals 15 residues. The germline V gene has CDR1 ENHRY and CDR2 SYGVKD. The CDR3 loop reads CAISESGTGVFEQYF. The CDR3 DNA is TGTGCCATCAGTGAGTCAGGGACTGGGGTGTTCGAGCAGTACTTC.

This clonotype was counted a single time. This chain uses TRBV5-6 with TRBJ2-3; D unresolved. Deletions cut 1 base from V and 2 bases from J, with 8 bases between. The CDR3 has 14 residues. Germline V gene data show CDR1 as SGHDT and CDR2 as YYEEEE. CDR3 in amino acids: CASSLPGTTDTQYF. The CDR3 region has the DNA TGTGCCAGCAGCTTGCCCGGTACCACAGATACGCAGTATTTT.

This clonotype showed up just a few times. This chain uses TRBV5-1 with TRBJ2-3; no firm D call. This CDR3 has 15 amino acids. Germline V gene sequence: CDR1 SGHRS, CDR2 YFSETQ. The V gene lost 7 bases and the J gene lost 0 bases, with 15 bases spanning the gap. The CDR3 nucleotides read TGCGCCAGCGCGGCCGGCGGAGCCAGCACAGATACGCAGTATTTT. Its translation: CASAAGGASTDTQYF.

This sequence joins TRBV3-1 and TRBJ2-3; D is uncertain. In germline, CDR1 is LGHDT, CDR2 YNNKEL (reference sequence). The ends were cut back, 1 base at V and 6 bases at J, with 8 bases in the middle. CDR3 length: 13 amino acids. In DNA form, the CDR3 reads TGTGCCAGCAGCCAAGGTGTGATGGATACGCAGTATTTT. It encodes CASSQGVMDTQYF.

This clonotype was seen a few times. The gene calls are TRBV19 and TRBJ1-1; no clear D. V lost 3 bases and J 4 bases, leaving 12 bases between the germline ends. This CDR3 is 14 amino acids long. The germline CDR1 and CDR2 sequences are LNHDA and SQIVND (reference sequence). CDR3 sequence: CASSIRGPTTEAFF. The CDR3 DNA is TGTGCCAGTAGTATCCGGGGTCCGACCACTGAAGCTTTCTTT.

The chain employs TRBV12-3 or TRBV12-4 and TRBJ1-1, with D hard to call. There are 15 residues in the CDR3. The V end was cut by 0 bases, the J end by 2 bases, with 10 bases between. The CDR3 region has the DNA TGTGCCAGCAGTTTAGCCTGGGCAGCTAACACTGAAGCTTTCTTT. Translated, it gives CASSLAWAANTEAFF.

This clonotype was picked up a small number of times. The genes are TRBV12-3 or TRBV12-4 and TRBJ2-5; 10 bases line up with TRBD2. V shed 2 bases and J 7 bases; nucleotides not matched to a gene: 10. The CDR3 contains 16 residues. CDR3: CASSLLASGSRATQYF. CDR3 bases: TGTGCCAGCAGTTTATTGGCTAGCGGGAGCAGGGCGACCCAGTACTTC.

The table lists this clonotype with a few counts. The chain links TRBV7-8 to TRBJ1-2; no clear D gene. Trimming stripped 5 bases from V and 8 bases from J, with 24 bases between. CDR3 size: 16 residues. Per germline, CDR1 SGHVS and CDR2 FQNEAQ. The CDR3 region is CASSRGGRSGLFGYTF. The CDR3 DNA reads TGTGCCAGCAGCCGGGGTGGCCGGTCGGGTTTGTTCGGCTACACCTTC.

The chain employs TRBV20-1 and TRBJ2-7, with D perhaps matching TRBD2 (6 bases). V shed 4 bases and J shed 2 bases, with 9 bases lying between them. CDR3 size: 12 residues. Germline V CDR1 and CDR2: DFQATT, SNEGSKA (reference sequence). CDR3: CSANRETYEQYF. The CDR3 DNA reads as TGCAGTGCTAACCGGGAGACCTACGAGCAGTACTTC.

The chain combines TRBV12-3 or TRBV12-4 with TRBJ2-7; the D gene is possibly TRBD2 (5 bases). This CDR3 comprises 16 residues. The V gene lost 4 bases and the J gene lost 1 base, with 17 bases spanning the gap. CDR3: CASSSPSTTYSYEQYF. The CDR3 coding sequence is TGTGCCAGCAGTTCCCCATCGACTACCTATTCCTACGAGCAGTACTTC.

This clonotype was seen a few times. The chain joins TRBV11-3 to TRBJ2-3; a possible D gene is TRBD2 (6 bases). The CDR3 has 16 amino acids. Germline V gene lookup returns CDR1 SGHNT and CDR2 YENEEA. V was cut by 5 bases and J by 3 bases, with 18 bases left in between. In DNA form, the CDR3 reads TGTGCCAGCAGCCCCGGCTGGAGGGAGAAGACAGATACGCAGTATTTT. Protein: CASSPGWREKTDTQYF.

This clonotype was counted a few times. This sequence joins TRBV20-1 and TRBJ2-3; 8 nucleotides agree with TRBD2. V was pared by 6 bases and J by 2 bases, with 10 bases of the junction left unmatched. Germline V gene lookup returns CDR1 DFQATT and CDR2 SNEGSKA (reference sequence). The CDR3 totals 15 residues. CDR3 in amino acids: CSAEKRGRTTDTQYF. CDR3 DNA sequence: TGCAGTGCCGAGAAGCGGGGGCGGACCACAGATACGCAGTATTTT.

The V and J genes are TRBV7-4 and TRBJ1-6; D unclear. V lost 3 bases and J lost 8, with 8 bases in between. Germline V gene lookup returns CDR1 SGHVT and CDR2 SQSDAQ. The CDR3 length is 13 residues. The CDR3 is CASSFCRDSPLHF. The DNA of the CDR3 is TGTGCCAGCAGCTTCTGTCGGGATTCACCCCTCCACTTT.

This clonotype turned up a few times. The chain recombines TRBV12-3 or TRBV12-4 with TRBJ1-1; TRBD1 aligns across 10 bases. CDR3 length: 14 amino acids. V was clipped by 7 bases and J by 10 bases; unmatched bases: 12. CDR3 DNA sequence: TGTGCCAGCATCCGACAGGGGGCGCAAAGCTTAGCTTTCTTT. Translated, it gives CASIRQGAQSLAFF.

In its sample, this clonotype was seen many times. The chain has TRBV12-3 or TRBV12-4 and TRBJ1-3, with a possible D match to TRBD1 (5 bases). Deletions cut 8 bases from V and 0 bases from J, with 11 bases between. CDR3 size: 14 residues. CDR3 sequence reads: CASARGVSGNTIYF. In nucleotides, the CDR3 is TGTGCCAGCGCTAGGGGAGTCTCTGGAAACACCATATATTTT.